One and the same sample provided the 10 T cell receptor beta chains below, sequenced in a study of blood T cells in healthy people across ages. A second PCR of 7 to 11 cycles used a sample-barcoded 5' primer and a J-beta primer mix. TCRdb re-called the 5' RACE reads through MiXCR, storing one row per CDR3 protein. The sample contains roughly 650,000 distinct CDR3 sequences, less than 40% of which appear only once. Source material: blood. The source of these receptors is a woman of 80 years or more in good health.

Of note for this clonotype: A read error is possible here, since a much larger clone lies one base away. The chain carries TRBV15 and TRBJ1-2; a weak D match, TRBD1 (5 bases). The CDR3 has 13 amino acids. Germline-derived CDR1 and CDR2 are LNHNV and YYDKDF (reference sequence). V gave up 10 bases and J gave up 6 bases, with 18 bases separating them. CDR3 in DNA: TGTGCCATCAGTGTGGGGGTCGGGCATGGCTACACCTTC. Translating gives CAISVGVGHGYTF.

This clonotype showed up many times. The V gene is TRBV9, the J gene TRBJ2-7, with D possibly being TRBD1 (6 bases). The CDR3 has 14 residues. The germline V gene encodes CDR1 SGDLS and CDR2 YYNGEE. V dropped 0 bases and J dropped 2 bases, with 9 bases sitting between them. The CDR3 DNA follows: TGTGCCAGCAGCGTAGAAACAGGGCCCTACGAGCAGTACTTC. It specifies CASSVETGPYEQYF.

This clonotype occurred many times. The J gene is TRBJ1-2, the V gene TRBV20-1, with D perhaps TRBD1 (6 bases). Germline CDR1 and CDR2: DFQATT and SNEGSKA (reference sequence). V was shortened by 8 bases and J by 2 bases, with 15 bases between the two germline ends. CDR3 size: 13 residues. The CDR3 region has the DNA TGCAGTACATTTAGGGACACGAACTATGGCTACACCTTC. Protein sequence: CSTFRDTNYGYTF.

The V gene is TRBV7-8, the J gene TRBJ2-1; 9 bases align to TRBD2. V lost 1 base and J lost 7; bases outside the gene matches: 5. Per germline, CDR1 SGHVS and CDR2 FQNEAQ. This CDR3 contains 15 residues. DNA of the CDR3: TGTGCCAGCAGCTTAGTGGCGGGGGGGCATAATGAGCAGTTCTTC. Encoded protein: CASSLVAGGHNEQFF.

This clonotype was detected only a few times. The chain is built from TRBV4-3 and TRBJ2-4; tentatively, D is TRBD1 (6 bases). Germline loops: CDR1 LGHNA, CDR2 YSLEER. Trimming removed 1 base from V and 9 bases from J, with 31 bases in between. The CDR3 has 20 amino acids. This CDR3 is CASSQVVGTTGSPRDGIQYF. CDR3 bases: TGCGCCAGCAGCCAAGTTGTAGGTACCACAGGGTCCCCGCGAGATGGCATTCAGTACTTC.

The genes are TRBV29-1 and TRBJ2-3; D is perhaps TRBD2 (5 bases). V shed 4 bases and J shed 4 bases, with 15 bases lying between them. Germline V lookup: CDR1 SQVTM, CDR2 ANQGSEA. The CDR3 sequence is 14 residues long. CDR3 DNA: TGCAGCGTTGCCCACTTAGGGAGAGCAGATACGCAGTATTTT. It codes for CSVAHLGRADTQYF.

V gene TRBV6-2 or TRBV6-3 combines with J gene TRBJ1-2; maybe TRBD1 (5 bases). The CDR3 extends over 14 amino acids. V was pared by 7 bases and J by 7 bases, with 19 bases between. CDR1 and CDR2 (germline): MNHEY, SVGEGT. This CDR3 reads CASMFREAGGGYTF. The CDR3 nucleotides are TGTGCCAGCATGTTCAGGGAGGCGGGAGGTGGCTACACCTTC.

This clonotype has a handful of counts. Germline and junction disagree at one end, which may indicate a read error. The genes are TRBV20-1 and TRBJ1-4; D gene unclear. Per the germline V gene, CDR1 is DFQATT and CDR2 is SNEGSKA (reference sequence). CDR3 length: 12 amino acids. Written as DNA, the CDR3 is TGCAGTTTTACTGCAACTAATGAAAAACGGTTTTTT. Its protein is CSFTATNEKRFF.

This clonotype was counted only a few times. This chain links TRBV7-3 with TRBJ1-3; D ambiguous. CDR1 and CDR2 (germline): SGHTA, FQGTGA. The length of the CDR3 is 13 residues. Between the trimmed V and J ends, which lost 5 bases and 4 bases, there was a span of 9 bases. CDR3 nucleotide sequence: TGTGCCAGCAGCCCTAGTGGCGGAAACACCATATATTTT. Protein product: CASSPSGGNTIYF.

On this clonotype itself: A much bigger clone sits one base away, suggesting this may be a read error. The V and J genes are TRBV10-3 and TRBJ1-4; tentatively, D is TRBD1 (6 bases). The CDR3 sequence is 13 residues long. Germline V gene lookup returns CDR1 ENHRY and CDR2 SYGVKD. CDR3: CAIRGHFGEKRFF. Written as DNA, the CDR3 is TGTGCCATCAGGGGACATTTTGGAGAAAAACGGTTTTTT.